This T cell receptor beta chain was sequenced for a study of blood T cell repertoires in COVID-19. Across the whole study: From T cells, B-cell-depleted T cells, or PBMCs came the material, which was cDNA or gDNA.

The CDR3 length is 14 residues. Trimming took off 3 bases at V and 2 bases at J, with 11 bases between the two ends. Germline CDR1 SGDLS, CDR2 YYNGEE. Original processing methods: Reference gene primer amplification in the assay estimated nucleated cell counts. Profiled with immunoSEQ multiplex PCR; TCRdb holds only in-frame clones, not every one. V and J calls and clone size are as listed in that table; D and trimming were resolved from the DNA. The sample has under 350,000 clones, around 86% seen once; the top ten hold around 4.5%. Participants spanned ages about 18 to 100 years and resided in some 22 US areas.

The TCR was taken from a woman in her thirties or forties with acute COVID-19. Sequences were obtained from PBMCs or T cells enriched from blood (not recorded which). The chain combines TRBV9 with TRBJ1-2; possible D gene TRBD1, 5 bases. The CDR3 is CASSGLGQNYGYTF. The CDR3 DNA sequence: TGTGCCAGCAGCGGTTTGGGGCAGAACTATGGCTACACCTTC.